This T cell receptor (beta chain) was documented in a study of cytomegalovirus exposure and HLA in healthy donors. The wider study: From around 180 million T cells, an earlier analysis saw roughly 110 million unique TCR beta sequences.

Every donor was a healthy person donating bone marrow. Points on this clone: Its specificity is unknown.

General observations from the study: A later analysis reportedly found fewer N-insertions in an Asian-associated ancestry cluster than the approximately 670-donor mean. In an earlier analysis, about 87% or about 30%: the productive usage of most TCR beta V segments.

V was clipped by 4 bases and J by 3 bases, with 10 bases between them. This CDR3 has 13 residues. CDR1 is WNHNN and CDR2 is SYGVQD in the germline V gene (reference sequence). PCR primers comprised 60 Vbeta and 13 Jbeta primers. Clones were read by immunoSEQ multiplex PCR, and TCRdb kept only the in-frame ones, dropping some. Of about 150,000 clones in the sample, roughly 70% are singletons; the top ten hold 5% to 5.5%. The chain joins TRBV10-1 to TRBJ2-7; tentative D call: TRBD1 (5 bases). This receptor was identified in a woman between 18 and 30 years old in good health and CMV-seropositive. Sequenced: PBMCs. In DNA form, the CDR3 reads TGCGCCAGCAGTGCGGACACATTCTACGAGCAGTACTTC. Amino acids: CASSADTFYEQYF.